This is a list of T cell receptor beta chains from one sample in a study of spatial heterogeneity in lung cancer. Each CDR3 protein is one row after TCRdb ran MiXCR on the 5' RACE reads. This table has 1,500 to 2,000 distinct CDR3 sequences, around 5% appearing once. This sample comprised lung tumor tissue, obtained at surgery. Receptors originate from a male donor with early-stage non-small cell lung cancer. Both conserved end residues are part of each CDR3. A D gene is named only where the DNA matches it firmly. Only some rows state a clone size, as once, few, many or a class for expanded clones.

clone_size j_call v_call d_call cdr3_aa cdr3_nt
medium-sized TRBJ2-7 TRBV6-1 TRBD1 CASSDRDRASYEQYF TGTGCCAGCAGTGACCGGGACAGGGCGTCCTACGAGCAGTACTTC
medium-sized TRBJ1-4 TRBV15 TRBD1 CASAAGLDRENEKLFF TGTGCCTCCGCGGCGGGATTGGACAGGGAGAATGAAAAACTGTTTTTT
medium-sized TRBJ2-1 TRBV12-3/TRBV12-4 TRBD2 CASSLGPGLANNEQFF TGTGCCAGCAGTTTAGGGCCGGGACTAGCGAACAATGAGCAGTTCTTC
medium-sized TRBJ1-3 TRBV3-1 NA CASSQDRSSGNTIYF TGTGCCAGCAGCCAAGACAGAAGCTCTGGAAACACCATATATTTT
medium-sized TRBJ1-2 TRBV20-1 NA CSASGQTVYGYTF TGCAGTGCTAGCGGTCAGACCGTCTATGGCTACACCTTC
NA TRBJ1-1 TRBV9 TRBD1 CASSVAAGGRKAFF TGTGCCAGCAGCGTAGCGGCAGGGGGGCGCAAAGCTTTCTTT
few TRBJ2-1 TRBV7-8 NA CASSLDGVAFDEQFF TGTGCCAGCAGCTTAGACGGGGTCGCATTCGATGAGCAGTTCTTC
large TRBJ1-2 TRBV6-5 NA CASSQNREGYGYTF TGTGCCAGCAGCCAGAACAGGGAAGGCTATGGCTACACCTTC
large TRBJ1-5 TRBV18 TRBD1 CASSGTGYFGPQHF TGTGCCAGCTCGGGGACAGGGTATTTCGGGCCCCAGCATTTT
large TRBJ2-7 TRBV7-2 NA CASRPAGSYEQYF TGTGCCAGCAGACCCGCGGGCTCCTACGAGCAGTACTTC
medium-sized TRBJ2-1 TRBV13 TRBD2 CASSTRLAGGAFPDEQFF TGTGCCAGCAGCACCCGACTAGCGGGGGGCGCCTTTCCCGATGAGCAGTTCTTC
medium-sized TRBJ2-7 TRBV16 TRBD1 CASSQGDSSYEQYF TGTGCCAGCAGTCAAGGGGACAGCTCCTACGAGCAGTACTTC
many TRBJ2-6 TRBV9 TRBD2 CASSVVALAGGPSGANVLTF TGTGCCAGCAGCGTAGTAGCCCTAGCGGGGGGGCCTTCTGGGGCCAACGTCCTGACTTTC
large TRBJ1-4 TRBV18 TRBD1 CASSPRTGGNEKLFF TGTGCCAGCTCACCAAGGACAGGGGGAAATGAAAAACTGTTTTTT
medium-sized TRBJ1-2 TRBV5-5 TRBD1 CASSTRDRGLYGYTF TGTGCCAGCAGCACCCGGGACAGGGGGCTCTATGGCTACACCTTC
medium-sized TRBJ2-1 TRBV12-3/TRBV12-4 TRBD1 CASRDSTGVHYNEQFF TGTGCCAGCAGGGACTCGACAGGGGTTCACTACAATGAGCAGTTCTTC
few TRBJ2-5 TRBV7-2 NA CASSFGYETQYF TGTGCCAGCAGCTTCGGATACGAGACCCAGTACTTC
once TRBJ2-4 TRBV2 TRBD1 CASLDRGKNIQYF TGTGCCAGCTTGGACAGGGGCAAAAACATTCAGTACTTC
many TRBJ1-5 TRBV30 NA CAWGRTIDQPQHF TGTGCCTGGGGGAGGACAATCGATCAGCCCCAGCATTTT
large TRBJ2-7 TRBV6-2/TRBV6-3 NA CASSYSSYEQYF TGTGCCAGCAGTTACTCCTCCTACGAGCAGTACTTC
medium-sized TRBJ2-1 TRBV20-1 TRBD2 CSAIPLAGDNEQFF TGCAGTGCTATCCCCTTAGCGGGTGACAATGAGCAGTTCTTC
medium-sized TRBJ2-3 TRBV12-3/TRBV12-4 NA CASSRAAHTDTQYF TGTGCCAGCAGCCGGGCCGCACACACAGATACGCAGTATTTT
large TRBJ2-2 TRBV18 NA CASSPTARELFF TGTGCCAGCTCACCAACGGCCCGGGAGCTGTTTTTT
NA TRBJ2-7 TRBV6-2/TRBV6-3 TRBD2 CASGGLDGYEQYF TGTGCCAGCGGGGGACTAGACGGATACGAGCAGTACTTC
large TRBJ2-6 TRBV7-3 NA CASSPGLGKGPYSGANVLTF TGTGCCAGCAGCCCAGGGTTGGGTAAGGGGCCATACTCTGGGGCCAACGTCCTGACTTTC
medium-sized TRBJ2-1 TRBV20-1 NA CSTRLQGRGSSYNEQFF TGCAGTACCCGGTTGCAGGGACGGGGAAGCTCCTACAATGAGCAGTTCTTC
medium-sized TRBJ2-3 TRBV5-1 TRBD1 CASSSGQGADTQYF TGCGCCAGCAGCTCCGGACAGGGGGCAGATACGCAGTATTTT
medium-sized TRBJ2-4 TRBV24-1 TRBD1 CATSDPAGQGDIQYF TGTGCCACCAGTGATCCCGCCGGACAGGGAGACATTCAGTACTTC
large TRBJ2-2 TRBV20-1 NA CSASLASTGELFF TGCAGTGCTAGTCTAGCTTCCACCGGGGAGCTGTTTTTT
medium-sized TRBJ2-5 TRBV19 NA CASSMVMGGETQYF TGTGCCAGTAGTATGGTCATGGGCGGAGAGACCCAGTACTTC